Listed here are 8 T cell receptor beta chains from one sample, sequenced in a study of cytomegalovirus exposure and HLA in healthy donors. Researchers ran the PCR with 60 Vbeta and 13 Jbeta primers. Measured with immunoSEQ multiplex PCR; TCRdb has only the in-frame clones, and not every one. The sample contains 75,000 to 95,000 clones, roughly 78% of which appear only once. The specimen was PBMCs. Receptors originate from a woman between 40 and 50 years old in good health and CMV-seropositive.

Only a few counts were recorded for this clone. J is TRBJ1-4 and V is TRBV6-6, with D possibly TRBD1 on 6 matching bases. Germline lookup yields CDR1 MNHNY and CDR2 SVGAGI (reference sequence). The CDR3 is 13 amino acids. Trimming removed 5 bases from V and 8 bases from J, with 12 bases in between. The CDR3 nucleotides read TGTGCCAGCAGTCAACAGGGAGGGGAAAAACTGTTTTTT. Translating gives CASSQQGGEKLFF.

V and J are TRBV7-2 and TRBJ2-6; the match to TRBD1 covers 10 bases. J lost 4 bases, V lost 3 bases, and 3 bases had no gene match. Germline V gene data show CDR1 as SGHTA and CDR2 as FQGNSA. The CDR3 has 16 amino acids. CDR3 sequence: CASSFRQGAGANVLTF. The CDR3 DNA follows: TGTGCCAGCAGCTTCAGACAGGGGGCGGGGGCCAACGTCCTGACTTTC.

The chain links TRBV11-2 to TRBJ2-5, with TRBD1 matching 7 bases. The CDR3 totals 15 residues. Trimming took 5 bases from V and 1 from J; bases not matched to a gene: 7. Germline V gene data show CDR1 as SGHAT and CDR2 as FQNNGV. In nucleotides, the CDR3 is TGTGCCAGCAGCGGCTTCGGACAGGCCCAAGAGACCCAGTACTTC. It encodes CASSGFGQAQETQYF.

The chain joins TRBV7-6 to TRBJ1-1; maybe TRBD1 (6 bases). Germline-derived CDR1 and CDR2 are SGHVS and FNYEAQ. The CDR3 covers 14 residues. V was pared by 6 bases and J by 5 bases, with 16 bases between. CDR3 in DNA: TGTGCCAGCAGTTATAAAACCAGGGGAACTGAAGCTTTCTTT. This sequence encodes CASSYKTRGTEAFF.

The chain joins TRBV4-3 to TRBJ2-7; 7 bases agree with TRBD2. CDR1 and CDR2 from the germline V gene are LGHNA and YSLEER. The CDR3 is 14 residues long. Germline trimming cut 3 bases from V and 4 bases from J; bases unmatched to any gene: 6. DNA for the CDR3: TGCGCCAGCAGCCAGGGGGGGGACGGATACGAGCAGTACTTC. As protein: CASSQGGDGYEQYF.

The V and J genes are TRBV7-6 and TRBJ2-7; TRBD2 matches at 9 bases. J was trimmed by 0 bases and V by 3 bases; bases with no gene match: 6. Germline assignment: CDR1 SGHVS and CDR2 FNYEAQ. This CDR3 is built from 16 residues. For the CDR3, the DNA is TGTGCCAGCAGCTTCGCCGGGACTAGCTTCTCCTACGAGCAGTACTTC. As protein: CASSFAGTSFSYEQYF.

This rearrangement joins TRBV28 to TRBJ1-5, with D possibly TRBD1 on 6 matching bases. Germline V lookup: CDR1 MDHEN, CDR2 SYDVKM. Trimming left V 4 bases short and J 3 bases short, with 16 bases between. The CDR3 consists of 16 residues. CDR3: CASSSFWTVDNQPQHF. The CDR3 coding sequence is TGTGCCAGCAGTTCTTTCTGGACAGTAGACAATCAGCCCCAGCATTTT. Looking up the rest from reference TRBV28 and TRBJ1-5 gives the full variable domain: DVKVTQSSRYLVKRTGEKVFLECVQDMDHENMFWYRQDPGLGLRLIYFSYDVKMKEKGDIPEGYSVSREKKERFSLILESASTNQTSMYLCASSSFWTVDNQPQHFGDGTRLSIL.

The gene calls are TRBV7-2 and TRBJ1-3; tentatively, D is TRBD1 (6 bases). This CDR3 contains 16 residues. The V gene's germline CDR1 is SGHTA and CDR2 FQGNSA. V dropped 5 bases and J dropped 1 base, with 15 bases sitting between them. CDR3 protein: CASSPRGRGSGNTIYF. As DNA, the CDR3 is TGTGCCAGCAGCCCCAGGGGAAGGGGGTCTGGAAACACCATATATTTT.